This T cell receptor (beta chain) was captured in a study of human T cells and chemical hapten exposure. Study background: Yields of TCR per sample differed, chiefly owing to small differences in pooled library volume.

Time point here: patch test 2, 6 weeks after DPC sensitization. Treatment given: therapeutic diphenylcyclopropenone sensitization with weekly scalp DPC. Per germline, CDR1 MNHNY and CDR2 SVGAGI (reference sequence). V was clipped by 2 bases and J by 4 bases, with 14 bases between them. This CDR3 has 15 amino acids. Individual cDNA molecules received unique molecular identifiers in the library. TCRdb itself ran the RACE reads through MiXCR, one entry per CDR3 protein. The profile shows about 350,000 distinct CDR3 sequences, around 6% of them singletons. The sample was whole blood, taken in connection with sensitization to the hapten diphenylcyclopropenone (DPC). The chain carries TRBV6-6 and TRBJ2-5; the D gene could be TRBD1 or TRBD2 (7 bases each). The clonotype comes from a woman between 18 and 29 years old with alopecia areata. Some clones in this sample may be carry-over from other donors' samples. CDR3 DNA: TGTGCCAGCAGTTACGCAGGGGGGGGAGGAGAGACCCAGTACTTC. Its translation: CASSYAGGGGETQYF.